The T cell receptor beta chain described here comes from a study of blood T cell repertoires in COVID-19. Study overall: Some COVID-19 samples were acute and others convalescent; all came from the United States, Italy and Spain.

Germline values: CDR1 SGHAT, CDR2 FQNNGV. V lost 5 bases and J lost 7; bases outside the gene matches: 6. This CDR3 comprises 14 residues. As originally analysed: Scientists estimated how many nucleated cells there were by amplifying reference gene primers. Repertoires were generated with immunoSEQ multiplex PCR, while TCRdb's copy carries only in-frame clones and drops some. That table supplies the V and J calls and clone size; D and trimming were determined from the DNA. Seen here are more than 95,000 clones, around three quarters observed once, and the top ten hold about 40%. As for this clone: The sample holds other DNA sequences that translate to the same CDR3.

The sample consisted of peripheral blood. The source is a man in his forties or fifties with active or convalescent COVID-19. J is TRBJ1-4 and V is TRBV11-2; the match to TRBD1 covers 8 bases. CDR3 amino acids: CASSPGTGVEKLFF. The CDR3, as DNA: TGTGCCAGCAGCCCCGGGACAGGAGTTGAAAAACTGTTTTTT.